The 9 T cell receptor beta chains reported below all come from one sample, sequenced in a study of CD8 T cells in ankylosing spondylitis. One entry per CDR3 protein results from TCRdb running MiXCR on the 5' RACE reads. The sample shows some 300,000 distinct CDR3 sequences, roughly 20% of them seen only once. The specimen was blood, either unsorted or a sorted T cell fraction (not recorded which). All receptors come from a female donor with ankylosing spondylitis or in good health (not recorded which).

This clonotype has only a few counts. The chain couples TRBV20-1 to TRBJ2-4; perhaps D is TRBD1 or TRBD2 (5 bases each). CDR3 length: 13 amino acids. Germline V gives CDR1 DFQATT, CDR2 SNEGSKA (reference sequence). Trimming pared 1 base from V and 6 bases from J, leaving 10 bases between. The CDR3 DNA sequence: TGCAGTGCTAGAGCCCAGGGACGAAACATTCAGTACTTC. Encoded protein: CSARAQGRNIQYF.

The V and J genes are TRBV7-9 and TRBJ2-6, with D unclear. Between the trimmed V and J ends, which lost 3 bases and 0 bases, there was a span of 6 bases. The CDR3 covers 15 residues. CDR1 is SEHNR and CDR2 is FQNEAQ in the germline V gene (reference sequence). Here the CDR3 reads CASSFSLSGANVLTF. The CDR3 region has the DNA TGTGCCAGCAGCTTCTCACTCTCTGGGGCCAACGTCCTGACTTTC.

This clonotype was seen only a few times. The chain combines TRBV15 with TRBJ2-1, with a possible D match to TRBD2 (6 bases). The V end lost 4 bases, the J end lost 2 bases, and 9 bases lay between the germline ends. Germline-derived CDR1 and CDR2 are LNHNV and YYDKDF (reference sequence). The CDR3 consists of 14 residues. CDR3 region: CATSKGLPYNEQFF. The CDR3 region has the DNA TGTGCCACCAGCAAGGGACTTCCCTACAATGAGCAGTTCTTC.

The chain uses TRBV5-6 and TRBJ2-1; the D is unclear. Trimming removed 0 bases from V and 3 bases from J, with 7 bases in between. The CDR3 length is 14 residues. Germline V CDR1 and CDR2: SGHDT, YYEEEE. CDR3 in DNA: TGTGCCAGCAGCTTGGGGAAGGTCTACAATGAGCAGTTCTTC. This codes for CASSLGKVYNEQFF.

This clonotype was seen only a few times. J is TRBJ2-5 and V is TRBV20-1; 7 bases are a match to TRBD2. Germline V CDR1 and CDR2: DFQATT, SNEGSKA (reference sequence). The trim removed 1 base at V and 5 bases at J, leaving 10 bases unmatched. This CDR3 has 15 residues. CDR3 DNA: TGCAGTGCTAGAGTACCTCTGGGGGGGGAGGAGACCCAGTACTTC. Its protein product is CSARVPLGGEETQYF.

V gene TRBV7-6 combines with J gene TRBJ2-2, with D perhaps matching TRBD1 (5 bases). V was clipped by 1 base and J by 3 bases, with 9 bases between them. The CDR3 has 15 residues. Germline lookup yields CDR1 SGHVS and CDR2 FNYEAQ. CDR3 sequence (DNA): TGTGCCAGCAGCTTAGGCAGGGCGGACACCGGGGAGCTGTTTTTT. This sequence encodes CASSLGRADTGELFF.

This clonotype was seen only a few times. The genes are TRBV3-1 and TRBJ2-5; D is possibly TRBD2 (6 bases). The CDR3 has 16 amino acids. CDR1 and CDR2 (germline): LGHDT, YNNKEL (reference sequence). V shed 0 bases and J shed 4 bases, with 15 bases lying between them. In DNA form, the CDR3 reads TGTGCCAGCAGCCAAGATCGGAGGAGGGGCGGAGAGACCCAGTACTTC. The encoded protein is CASSQDRRRGGETQYF.

The rearrangement links TRBV6-2 or TRBV6-3 to TRBJ2-7; D tentatively fits TRBD1 or TRBD2 (5 bases each). Trimming took 7 bases from V and 3 from J, leaving 19 bases between them. The germline V gene encodes CDR1 MNHEY and CDR2 SVGEGT. This CDR3 comprises 15 residues. The CDR3 DNA is TGTGCCAGCAAAGGGACCGGGGCTTTCTTCTACGAGCAGTACTTC. Residues: CASKGTGAFFYEQYF.

This clonotype has just a few counts. This chain uses TRBV6-2 or TRBV6-3 with TRBJ2-5; D is undetermined. V was shortened by 5 bases and J by 7 bases, with 11 bases between the two germline ends. In germline, CDR1 is MNHEY, CDR2 SVGEGT. The CDR3 is 12 amino acids. The CDR3 reads CASSRTPGTQYF. As DNA, the CDR3 is TGTGCCAGCAGTAGAACCCCCGGGACCCAGTACTTC.